The rows below give T cell receptor beta chains drawn from one sample of a study of shared clonotypes between healthy human individuals. Only in-frame clones appear in the TCRdb table, and some are missing; sequencing was by immunoSEQ multiplex PCR. Among about 960,000 clones listed, around 80% were seen once. What was sequenced was memory CD4+ T cells sorted from blood. These receptors were obtained from a man younger than 35 in good health. Each CDR3 is given with its conserved first and last residue. Each record gives: J gene, V gene, D gene, clone size, CDR3 protein, CDR3 DNA. A D gene is named only where the DNA matches it firmly. The size entry is marked missing in some rows and otherwise reads once, few, many or a size class.

J: TRBJ2-1
V: TRBV11-2
D: TRBD2
size: .
CDR3: CASSSRTSGSRVNEQFF
DNA: TGTGCCAGCAGCTCGCGCACTAGCGGGAGTAGGGTGAATGAGCAGTTCTTC

J: TRBJ2-7
V: TRBV2
D: TRBD1
size: .
CDR3: CASTRTGAYEQYF
DNA: TGTGCCAGCACCCGGACAGGAGCCTACGAGCAGTACTTC

J: TRBJ2-5
V: TRBV7-9
D: TRBD1
size: .
CDR3: CASSLARDRGTETQYF
DNA: TGTGCCAGCAGCCTGGCCCGGGACAGGGGAACAGAGACCCAGTACTTC

J: TRBJ1-1
V: TRBV28
D: .
size: .
CDR3: CASSLAPGQNTEAFF
DNA: TGTGCCAGCAGTCTAGCCCCTGGACAGAACACTGAAGCTTTCTTT

J: TRBJ1-1
V: TRBV19
D: TRBD1
size: .
CDR3: CASSKGTANTEAFF
DNA: TGTGCCAGTAGTAAAGGGACAGCGAACACTGAAGCTTTCTTT

J: TRBJ2-5
V: TRBV5-5
D: TRBD2
size: .
CDR3: CASSTLAGVPQETQYF
DNA: TGTGCCAGCAGCACGCTAGCGGGAGTCCCCCAAGAGACCCAGTACTTC

J: TRBJ1-1
V: TRBV6-5
D: .
size: once
CDR3: CASSYLKGEAFF
DNA: TGTGCCAGCAGTTATTTAAAAGGGGAAGCTTTCTTT

J: TRBJ2-7
V: TRBV4-3
D: TRBD2
size: .
CDR3: CASSQEGGYEQYF
DNA: TGCGCCAGCAGCCAAGAGGGGGGGTACGAGCAGTACTTC

J: TRBJ2-3
V: TRBV2
D: .
size: .
CDR3: CASARGDTQYF
DNA: TGTGCCAGCGCTCGGGGAGATACGCAGTATTTT

J: TRBJ1-1
V: TRBV18
D: .
size: .
CDR3: CASSPEPNTEAFF
DNA: TGTGCCAGCTCACCAGAGCCGAACACTGAAGCTTTCTTT

J: TRBJ2-7
V: TRBV14
D: .
size: .
CDR3: CASSPANSYEQYF
DNA: TGTGCCAGCAGCCCAGCAAACTCCTACGAGCAGTACTTC

J: TRBJ2-1
V: TRBV15
D: .
size: few
CDR3: CATSRAEGRYNEQFF
DNA: TGTGCCACCAGCAGAGCGGAGGGCCGCTACAATGAGCAGTTCTTC

J: TRBJ2-3
V: TRBV6-1
D: TRBD2
size: .
CDR3: CASSVGSGGTDTQYF
DNA: TGTGCCAGCAGTGTGGGGAGCGGGGGCACAGATACGCAGTATTTT

J: TRBJ2-5
V: TRBV18
D: .
size: .
CDR3: CASSQNRDETQYF
DNA: TGTGCCAGCTCGCAAAACAGGGACGAGACCCAGTACTTC

J: TRBJ2-1
V: TRBV18
D: .
size: .
CDR3: CASSPPQRSYEQFF
DNA: TGTGCCAGCTCACCACCTCAGAGGTCCTATGAGCAGTTCTTC

J: TRBJ1-6
V: TRBV30
D: .
size: once
CDR3: CAWTDRNSPLHF
DNA: TGTGCCTGGACCGACCGTAATTCACCCCTCCACTTT

J: TRBJ1-1
V: TRBV9
D: .
size: .
CDR3: CASSPYQGPRESTEAFF
DNA: TGTGCCAGCAGCCCCTATCAGGGACCTCGCGAAAGCACTGAAGCTTTCTTT

J: TRBJ1-6
V: TRBV6-1
D: TRBD1
size: .
CDR3: CASRTPGTGATPLHF
DNA: TGTGCCAGCAGGACCCCCGGGACAGGGGCTACACCCCTCCACTTT

J: TRBJ2-4
V: TRBV28
D: .
size: .
CDR3: CASIGGLAKNIQYF
DNA: TGTGCCAGCATCGGTGGGCTAGCCAAAAACATTCAGTACTTC

J: TRBJ1-3
V: TRBV6-5
D: .
size: .
CDR3: CASSYGGAGNTIYF
DNA: TGTGCCAGCAGTTACGGAGGTGCTGGAAACACCATATATTTT

J: TRBJ2-7
V: TRBV2
D: TRBD1
size: .
CDR3: CASSAGTATYEQYF
DNA: TGTGCCAGCAGCGCCGGGACAGCTACCTACGAGCAGTACTTC

J: TRBJ1-1
V: TRBV10-3
D: TRBD1
size: .
CDR3: CAIRGTGRAEAFF
DNA: TGTGCCATCAGAGGGACAGGGAGGGCTGAAGCTTTCTTT

J: TRBJ1-1
V: TRBV19
D: .
size: few
CDR3: CASREYRDTEAFF
DNA: TGTGCCAGTAGGGAATACAGGGACACTGAAGCTTTCTTT

J: TRBJ2-1
V: TRBV20-1
D: .
size: few
CDR3: CSARGGNEQFF
DNA: TGCAGTGCTAGGGGGGGCAATGAGCAGTTCTTC

J: TRBJ1-5
V: TRBV6-5
D: .
size: .
CDR3: CASSQQNSNQPQHF
DNA: TGTGCCAGCAGTCAGCAGAATAGCAATCAGCCCCAGCATTTT

J: TRBJ1-1
V: TRBV6-5
D: .
size: .
CDR3: CASSYQEMNTEAFF
DNA: TGTGCCAGCAGTTACCAGGAGATGAACACTGAAGCTTTCTTT

J: TRBJ2-7
V: TRBV6-6
D: TRBD2
size: few
CDR3: CASRDSGGTSSYEQYF
DNA: TGTGCCAGCAGGGATAGCGGGGGGACAAGCTCCTACGAGCAGTACTTC

J: TRBJ2-7
V: TRBV5-4
D: .
size: few
CDR3: CASSTGTVGDEQYF
DNA: TGTGCCAGCAGCACCGGGACGGTGGGTGACGAGCAGTACTTC

J: TRBJ2-2
V: TRBV6-1
D: .
size: .
CDR3: CASREWVTGELFF
DNA: TGTGCCAGCCGAGAGTGGGTGACCGGGGAGCTGTTTTTT

J: TRBJ1-1
V: TRBV4-1
D: TRBD1
size: .
CDR3: CASSQDHRGLTEAFF
DNA: TGCGCCAGCAGCCAAGACCACAGGGGGTTGACTGAAGCTTTCTTT

J: TRBJ1-2
V: TRBV14
D: .
size: .
CDR3: CASSQDRIYGYTF
DNA: TGTGCCAGCAGCCAAGATCGGATCTATGGCTACACCTTC

J: TRBJ2-7
V: TRBV7-2
D: .
size: few
CDR3: CASSPGRSSYEQYF
DNA: TGTGCCAGCAGCCCGGGTCGAAGCTCCTACGAGCAGTACTTC

J: TRBJ2-7
V: TRBV11-1
D: .
size: once
CDR3: CATRSGTMDEQYF
DNA: TGTGCCACCCGTTCCGGGACAATGGATGAGCAGTACTTC

J: TRBJ2-2
V: TRBV2
D: TRBD2
size: once
CDR3: CASSLSTSGNTGELFF
DNA: TGTGCCAGCAGTTTGTCGACTAGCGGGAACACCGGGGAGCTGTTTTTT

J: TRBJ2-1
V: TRBV6-1
D: TRBD2
size: .
CDR3: CASLGLAGVGEQFF
DNA: TGTGCCAGCCTGGGACTAGCGGGAGTCGGTGAGCAGTTCTTC

J: TRBJ1-5
V: TRBV11-2
D: .
size: .
CDR3: CASSLAAGTSNQPQHF
DNA: TGTGCCAGCAGCTTAGCGGCCGGGACTAGCAATCAGCCCCAGCATTTT

J: TRBJ1-1
V: TRBV6-1
D: .
size: .
CDR3: CASRTGDSGNTEAFF
DNA: TGTGCCAGCAGGACAGGCGACAGCGGGAACACTGAAGCTTTCTTT

J: TRBJ2-4
V: TRBV2
D: .
size: .
CDR3: CASGRPTVAKNIQYF
DNA: TGTGCCAGCGGTCGCCCGACAGTAGCCAAAAACATTCAGTACTTC

J: TRBJ2-2
V: TRBV9
D: .
size: .
CDR3: CASSPSPTNGELFF
DNA: TGTGCCAGCAGCCCTAGCCCTACAAACGGGGAGCTGTTTTTT

J: TRBJ1-5
V: TRBV19
D: .
size: .
CDR3: CASSSGQLYNQPQHF
DNA: TGTGCCAGTAGTTCTGGACAGCTTTACAATCAGCCCCAGCATTTT

J: TRBJ2-7
V: TRBV29-1
D: .
size: .
CDR3: CSVGQPKGVQYF
DNA: TGCAGCGTCGGACAGCCTAAGGGTGTGCAGTACTTC

J: TRBJ1-6
V: TRBV7-2
D: .
size: .
CDR3: CASSLVPVLGNNSPLHF
DNA: TGTGCCAGCAGCTTAGTCCCCGTGTTGGGGAATAATTCACCCCTCCACTTT

J: TRBJ1-5
V: TRBV28
D: .
size: many
CDR3: CASSFGGHGQPQHF
DNA: TGTGCCAGCAGTTTTGGGGGGCATGGACAGCCCCAGCATTTT

J: TRBJ2-2
V: TRBV27
D: TRBD2
size: once
CDR3: CASSWGLAGGSAGELFF
DNA: TGTGCCAGCAGTTGGGGACTAGCGGGAGGGTCGGCCGGGGAGCTGTTTTTT

J: TRBJ2-2
V: TRBV9
D: .
size: .
CDR3: CASMGSNTGELFF
DNA: TGTGCCAGCATGGGCAGTAACACCGGGGAGCTGTTTTTT

J: TRBJ1-6
V: TRBV27
D: .
size: .
CDR3: CASSLEAGRGSPLHF
DNA: TGTGCCAGCAGTTTGGAGGCAGGGAGGGGTTCACCCCTCCACTTT

J: TRBJ2-2
V: TRBV10-3
D: TRBD1
size: .
CDR3: CAISVGQGTANTGELFF
DNA: TGTGCCATCAGCGTTGGACAGGGGACTGCAAACACCGGGGAGCTGTTTTTT

J: TRBJ2-7
V: TRBV18
D: TRBD1
size: .
CDR3: CASSPGDRGYYEQYF
DNA: TGTGCCAGCTCACCAGGGGACAGGGGATACTACGAGCAGTACTTC

J: TRBJ2-1
V: TRBV5-6
D: TRBD2
size: .
CDR3: CASSGQGRTSGRSGNEQFF
DNA: TGTGCCAGCAGCGGGCAGGGGAGGACTAGCGGGAGATCGGGGAATGAGCAGTTCTTC

J: TRBJ2-1
V: TRBV6-1
D: .
size: few
CDR3: CASSEVDSNEQFF
DNA: TGTGCCAGCAGTGAGGTGGACAGCAATGAGCAGTTCTTC

J: TRBJ1-1
V: TRBV5-8
D: .
size: few
CDR3: CASSSYTEAFF
DNA: TGTGCCAGCAGCTCCTACACTGAAGCTTTCTTT

J: TRBJ2-2
V: TRBV15
D: TRBD1
size: once
CDR3: CATSRRQGVPGELFF
DNA: TGTGCCACCAGCAGAAGGCAGGGGGTGCCCGGGGAGCTGTTTTTT

J: TRBJ1-3
V: TRBV18
D: .
size: .
CDR3: CASSPTANSGNTIYF
DNA: TGTGCCAGCTCACCAACAGCGAACTCTGGAAACACCATATATTTT